This T cell receptor (beta chain) was captured by sequencing in a study of blood T cell repertoires in COVID-19. Using immunoSEQ multiplex PCR, the repertoire was profiled, and TCRdb retains in-frame clones only, with some absent. The data contain fewer than 200,000 clones, 80% to 90% of them singletons. Per the germline V gene, CDR1 is ENHRY and CDR2 is SYGVKD. The V end lost 4 bases, the J end lost 9 bases, and 12 bases lay between the germline ends. The CDR3 has 12 residues. Assignments of participants to cohorts depended upon their own reported clinical history. For recovered donors of Cohort 3, there were two negative PCRs, clearance, or symptom resolution.

J is TRBJ1-1 and V is TRBV10-3; D unclear. The receptor was derived from a man between 45 and 60 years old who had recovered from COVID-19. The sequenced material came from PBMCs or T cells enriched from blood (not recorded which). The DNA of the CDR3 is TGTGCCATCAGTGGAGATTCAGACAAAGCTTTCTTT. It translates to CAISGDSDKAFF.